What follows are 24 T cell receptor beta chains derived from one specimen sequenced in a study of technical replicates of blood from a few donors. The table came from immunoSEQ multiplex PCR; TCRdb's copy has only in-frame clones and leaves some out. Of some 76,000 clones in the sample, 95% to 98% were seen once. Source material: T cells isolated from PBMCs. The receptors originated from a human donor in good health.

The chain links TRBV7-9 to TRBJ1-1; D is uncertain. The CDR3 runs 15 residues. Germline V CDR1 and CDR2: SEHNR, FQNEAQ (reference sequence). V shed 3 bases and J shed 1 base, with 12 bases lying between them. DNA for the CDR3: TGTGCCAGCAGCTTGCTCCTAGCGGGGAACACTGAAGCTTTCTTT. Protein product: CASSLLLAGNTEAFF.

This clone was seen a single time. The CDR3 sequence: CASRNTGFTEAFF. For the CDR3, the DNA is TGTGCCAGCAGAAATACAGGGTTCACTGAAGCTTTCTTT. The rearrangement uses TRBV13 and TRBJ1-1, with D maybe TRBD1 (6 bases). Germline-derived CDR1 and CDR2 are PRHDT and FYEKMQ (reference sequence). The CDR3 length is 13 residues. V lost 6 bases to trimming and J lost 4 bases, with 12 bases between them. Together with reference TRBV13 and TRBJ1-1, the CDR3 gives the full variable domain: AAGVIQSPRHLIKEKRETATLKCYPIPRHDTVYWYQQGPGQDPQFLISFYEKMQSDKGSIPDRFSAQQFSDYHSELNMSSLELGDSALYFCASRNTGFTEAFFGQGTRLTVV.

The chain uses TRBV27 and TRBJ1-1, with D maybe TRBD1 (5 bases). The CDR3 extends over 14 amino acids. The ends were cut back, 6 bases at V and 0 bases at J, with 11 bases in the middle. Germline assignment: CDR1 MNHEY and CDR2 SMNVEV (reference sequence). The CDR3 DNA reads as TGTGCCAGCAGCATAGACAGATTGAACACTGAAGCTTTCTTT. Protein: CASSIDRLNTEAFF.

The J gene is TRBJ2-5, the V gene TRBV9, with TRBD1 as a possible D gene (6 bases). V gave up 4 bases and J gave up 2 bases, with 12 bases separating them. This CDR3 has 14 residues. CDR1 and CDR2 (germline): SGDLS, YYNGEE. In nucleotides, the CDR3 is TGTGCCAGCAGCATTCTGGACAGACAAGAGACCCAGTACTTC. Its protein is CASSILDRQETQYF.

The chain has TRBV6-5 and TRBJ1-1, with D perhaps TRBD1 (6 bases). CDR3 length: 15 residues. CDR1 is MNHEY, CDR2 SVGAGI, per germline. V lost 4 bases and J lost 3, with 15 bases in between. The CDR3 sequence is CASSSQGVGYTEAFF. CDR3 nucleotides: TGTGCCAGCAGTTCACAGGGAGTCGGGTACACTGAAGCTTTCTTT.

V usage is TRBV6-5 and J usage is TRBJ2-3, with D maybe TRBD1 (5 bases). This CDR3 has 15 amino acids. Trimming pared 2 bases from V and 2 bases from J, leaving 11 bases between. The germline V gene has CDR1 MNHEY and CDR2 SVGAGI. This CDR3 reads CASSYTRTFTDTQYF. CDR3 in DNA: TGTGCCAGCAGTTACACGCGGACATTCACAGATACGCAGTATTTT.

V gene TRBV5-4 combines with J gene TRBJ2-7; perhaps TRBD2 as D (5 bases). Germline V CDR1 and CDR2: SGHNT, YYREEE (reference sequence). The CDR3 runs 15 residues. Trimming removed 5 bases at V and 3 bases at J, with 18 bases between. The CDR3, as DNA: TGTGCCAGCAGTAAAGAGGTCGGGGTGGGCTACGAGCAGTACTTC. Translation gives CASSKEVGVGYEQYF.

V gene TRBV6-4 combines with J gene TRBJ2-3, with TRBD1 identical over 7 bases. The V segment lost 1 base and the J segment 8 bases; nucleotides outside the gene matches: 3. The CDR3 extends over 13 amino acids. Per germline, CDR1 MRHNA and CDR2 SNTAGT. CDR3: CASSDWTGGTQYF. In nucleotides, the CDR3 is TGTGCCAGCAGTGACTGGACAGGTGGTACGCAGTATTTT.

V gene TRBV7-9 combines with J gene TRBJ1-2, with 9 positions matching TRBD1. Trimming at V came to 0 bases and at J to 6 bases, leaving 14 bases not matched to a gene. The length of the CDR3 is 18 residues. Germline V gives CDR1 SEHNR, CDR2 FQNEAQ (reference sequence). The DNA of the CDR3 is TGTGCCAGCAGCTTAGCCCCGGGACAGGGTCCCATATATGATGGCTACACCTTC. Amino acids: CASSLAPGQGPIYDGYTF.

The J gene is TRBJ2-1, the V gene TRBV9, with TRBD2 as a possible D gene (5 bases). CDR1 and CDR2 (germline): SGDLS, YYNGEE. CDR3 length: 14 amino acids. V lost 1 base and J 7 bases, leaving 12 bases between the germline ends. For the CDR3, the DNA is TGTGCCAGCAGCGTATACGGGAATGCAAATGAGCAGTTCTTC. Translated: CASSVYGNANEQFF.

V gene TRBV5-1 combines with J gene TRBJ1-1; possible D gene TRBD1, 5 bases. Trimming removed 4 bases from V and 11 bases from J, with 15 bases in between. Per the germline V gene, CDR1 is SGHRS and CDR2 is YFSETQ. The CDR3 consists of 12 residues. The CDR3 sequence: CASSPSGPGAFF. As DNA, the CDR3 is TGCGCCAGCAGCCCCTCAGGGCCTGGGGCTTTCTTT.

A single count supports this clone. The CDR3 protein is CASSLGGGFVGELFF. CDR3 in DNA: TGTGCCAGCAGTTTAGGGGGGGGATTCGTCGGGGAGCTGTTTTTT. The J gene is TRBJ2-2, the V gene TRBV27, with 7 bases identical to TRBD2. The V segment lost 2 bases and the J segment 7 bases; nucleotides outside the gene matches: 7. Germline-derived CDR1 and CDR2 are MNHEY and SMNVEV (reference sequence). The CDR3 extends over 15 amino acids.

The chain combines TRBV7-8 with TRBJ2-7; the match to TRBD2 covers 10 bases. The CDR3 contains 15 residues. With V trimmed by 5 bases and J by 6 bases, 10 bases remained unmatched. CDR1 SGHVS and CDR2 FQNEAQ come from the germline V gene. The CDR3 is CASSLSSGSLLEQYF. Here the CDR3 DNA reads TGTGCCAGCAGCCTCTCTAGCGGGAGTTTACTCGAGCAGTACTTC.

The chain employs TRBV5-1 and TRBJ2-1, with D hard to call. CDR1 is SGHRS, CDR2 YFSETQ, per germline. This CDR3 spans 11 amino acids. V gave up 0 bases and J gave up 7 bases, with 2 bases separating them. As DNA, the CDR3 is TGCGCCAGCAGCTTGGCGAATGAGCAGTTCTTC. It is translated as CASSLANEQFF.

The chain is built from TRBV6-1 and TRBJ1-2, with D unresolved. The CDR3 extends over 15 amino acids. V dropped 3 bases and J dropped 6 bases, with 17 bases sitting between them. In germline, CDR1 is MNHNS, CDR2 SASEGT. CDR3 nucleotides: TGTGCCAGCAGTGACATTAGTGAGGAAACCCATGGCTACACCTTC. Its translation: CASSDISEETHGYTF.

The chain uses TRBV15 and TRBJ1-5; D is unresolved. The V and J ends lost 8 bases and 4 bases respectively, with 12 bases between them. This CDR3 spans 13 amino acids. Germline loops: CDR1 LNHNV, CDR2 YYDKDF (reference sequence). As DNA, the CDR3 is TGTGCCACCCGGGATGGGTTTAATCAGCCCCAGCATTTT. This translates into CATRDGFNQPQHF.

A single count supports this clone. The chain recombines TRBV5-1 with TRBJ2-1; 13 nucleotides line up with TRBD2. Germline V lookup: CDR1 SGHRS, CDR2 YFSETQ. The V and J ends lost 4 bases and 0 bases, in that order; junction bases with no gene match: 4. The length of the CDR3 is 17 residues. The CDR3 spells CASSPGTSGNSYNEQFF. CDR3 in DNA: TGCGCCAGCAGCCCCGGGACTAGCGGGAACTCCTACAATGAGCAGTTCTTC. The variable domain in full, with the rest retrieved from reference TRBV5-1 and TRBJ2-1, is KAGVTQTPRYLIKTRGQQVTLSCSPISGHRSVSWYQQTPGQGLQFLFEYFSETQRNKGNFPGRFSGRQFSNSRSEMNVSTLELGDSALYLCASSPGTSGNSYNEQFFGPGTRLTVL.

This chain uses TRBV7-8 with TRBJ2-7, with 7 bases aligning to TRBD1. The CDR3 totals 14 residues. The germline gives CDR1 SGHVS, CDR2 FQNEAQ. V lost 2 bases, J lost 2 bases, and 3 bases stayed unmatched. DNA of the CDR3: TGTGCCAGCAGCTTAAACAGGGGACCCTACGAGCAGTACTTC. Translation gives CASSLNRGPYEQYF.

The chain employs TRBV27 and TRBJ2-1; D possibly corresponds to TRBD2 (6 bases). This CDR3 has 13 amino acids. Trimming cost V 10 bases and J 5 bases, with 15 bases left between them. CDR1 is MNHEY and CDR2 is SMNVEV in the germline V gene (reference sequence). Here the CDR3 reads CATRRLVNNEQFF. CDR3 sequence (DNA): TGTGCCACCCGGAGACTAGTTAACAATGAGCAGTTCTTC.

This rearrangement joins TRBV14 to TRBJ2-1, with D possibly being TRBD1 (5 bases). Trimming took 0 bases from V and 6 from J, leaving 9 bases between them. CDR3 size: 14 residues. Germline V lookup: CDR1 SGHDN, CDR2 FVKESK. CDR3 DNA sequence: TGTGCCAGCAGCCAAGACAGGGAAGTCAATGAGCAGTTCTTC. This translates into CASSQDREVNEQFF.

The V and J genes are TRBV30 and TRBJ1-1; the D gene is possibly TRBD1 (5 bases). The CDR3 length is 15 residues. Deletions cut 2 bases from V and 0 bases from J, with 13 bases between. Per germline, CDR1 GTSNPN and CDR2 SVGIG (reference sequence). CDR3: CAWSLPQEMNTEAFF. For the CDR3, the DNA is TGTGCCTGGAGTCTACCACAGGAAATGAACACTGAAGCTTTCTTT. Using reference TRBV30 and TRBJ1-1 for the parts outside the CDR3, the full variable domain is SQTIHQWPATLVQPVGSPLSLECTVEGTSNPNLYWYRQAAGRGLQLLFYSVGIGQISSEVPQNLSASRPQDRQFILSSKKLLLSDSGFYLCAWSLPQEMNTEAFFGQGTRLTVV.

The chain recombines TRBV11-1 with TRBJ2-4, with 8 bases fitting TRBD2. The germline V gene encodes CDR1 SGHAT and CDR2 FQDESV (reference sequence). CDR3 length: 13 residues. Germline trimming cut 5 bases from V and 7 bases from J; bases unmatched to any gene: 4. CDR3 residues: CASSLGLANIQYF. The CDR3 DNA follows: TGTGCCAGCAGCCTAGGACTAGCCAACATTCAGTACTTC.

The chain carries TRBV6-5 and TRBJ1-2; a weak D match, TRBD1 (5 bases). The CDR3 length is 14 residues. V was trimmed by 2 bases and J by 5 bases, leaving 12 bases between them. Germline-derived CDR1 and CDR2 are MNHEY and SVGAGI. CDR3 sequence reads: CASSYGALTYGYTF. CDR3 sequence (DNA): TGTGCCAGCAGTTACGGGGCCCTGACGTATGGCTACACCTTC.

The chain links TRBV29-1 to TRBJ2-7; D call uncertain. Germline-derived CDR1 and CDR2 are SQVTM and ANQGSEA. V was trimmed by 2 bases and J by 6 bases, leaving 8 bases between them. The CDR3 totals 11 residues. CDR3 protein: CSVERRGEQYF. CDR3 coding DNA: TGCAGCGTTGAAAGGAGAGGCGAGCAGTACTTC.